This TCR beta chain was profiled in a study of response to subunit inactivated influenza vaccine (dated by TCRdb to between 2017 and 2018). About the full investigation: To follow how T cells responded to a trivalent subunit inactivated influenza vaccine, the researchers relied on deep quantitative profiling of the T cell receptor repertoire. Study-level results and caveats: The authors proposed that each seasonal influenza vaccination may bring in only a limited number of new T cells.

This clonotype occurred a few times. Its antigen is still unknown. No base-level quality is on record; no much larger clone is a single base apart. Libraries were constructed by RT-PCR. These reads were obtained on an Illumina HiSeq 2500. TCRdb reworked the public reads: Q25 trimming with fastp, MiXCR clone assembly, productive beta chains retained. Entries that share a CDR3 protein sequence are merged under the most common genes and DNA. Present in this sample are 650,000 to 800,000 distinct CDR3 sequences, 11% to 15% of which were seen just once. The ten largest account for 6.5% to 8.5% of the sample. V is cut by 4 bases and J by 3 bases, and the space between the germline ends is 13 bases. The germline V gene gives CDR1 as MNHEY and CDR2 as SVGEGT. Reading from cysteine to phenylalanine, the CDR3 counts 14 amino acids. Only the CDR3 part of the read is kept: 42 bases, read in frame from the first base.

The chain is encoded by TRBV6-2 or TRBV6-3 joined to TRBJ2-7; the D call could be TRBD1 or TRBD2, with each sharing 5 bases. This TCR came from a man aged 50 to 59 who received an inactivated influenza vaccine. Donor details come from another sample of the same person, matched by shared clones. The sequences come from PBMCs from blood, collected less than 15 days before vaccination. The CDR3 has the sequence CASSWDGAGYEQYF. The base sequence is TGTGCCAGCAGTTGGGACGGGGCGGGCTACGAGCAGTACTTC.